The text below deals with one T cell receptor beta chain. The antigen is unknown. The sample originates from a study of cytomegalovirus exposure and HLA in healthy donors. The PCR used 60 Vbeta and 13 Jbeta primers. Libraries were prepared by immunoSEQ multiplex PCR; TCRdb keeps only in-frame clonotypes and omits some of them. The table shows about 170,000 clones, with about 81% occurring only once. Study-wide results and limits: Reportedly, fewer N-insertions than the approximately 650-donor mean appeared in an Asian-associated ancestry cluster in a later analysis.

The trim removed 1 base at V and 11 bases at J, leaving 6 bases unmatched. The CDR3 covers 15 residues. Per the germline V gene, CDR1 is SEHNR and CDR2 is FQNEAQ (reference sequence). The TCR was taken from a girl aged 2 to 10 in good health and CMV-seropositive. This chain joins TRBV7-9 and TRBJ2-7; 15 bases are shared with TRBD2. Sample: PBMCs. CDR3 residues: CASSLVGLAGGIEYF. The DNA of the CDR3 is TGTGCCAGCAGCTTAGTGGGACTAGCGGGAGGAATCGAGTACTTC.